These 27 T cell receptor beta chains share one sample of origin, sequenced in a study of blood T cell repertoires in COVID-19. TCRdb's copy holds only in-frame clones and misses some; the assay was immunoSEQ multiplex PCR. The sample records about 200,000 clones, roughly 82% being singletons. What was sequenced was PBMCs or T cells enriched from blood (not recorded which). The receptors were gathered from a man in his forties with acute COVID-19.

This chain connects TRBV20-1 to TRBJ2-2; the D is unclear. Germline V CDR1 and CDR2: DFQATT, SNEGSKA (reference sequence). This CDR3 comprises 11 residues. V shed 7 bases and J shed 3 bases, with 6 bases lying between them. Here the CDR3 DNA reads TGCAGTGGGGCCTACACCGGGGAGCTGTTTTTT. Amino acids: CSGAYTGELFF.

CDR3: CASSQGLAGGRGETQYF. The CDR3 DNA sequence: TGTGCCAGCAGCCAAGGACTAGCGGGAGGCAGAGGAGAGACCCAGTACTTC. The rearrangement links TRBV3-1 (or the pseudogene TRBV3-2) to TRBJ2-5; TRBD2 matches at 13 bases. The CDR3 loop spans 17 amino acids. The V and J ends lost 1 base and 4 bases, in that order; junction bases with no gene match: 6. CDR1 LGHDT and CDR2 YNNKEL come from the germline V gene (reference sequence).

The chain couples TRBV5-6 to TRBJ2-3; 13 bases line up with TRBD2. J gave up 3 bases and V 4 bases, and 5 bases lay outside the gene matches. The CDR3 has 16 amino acids. The germline V gene encodes CDR1 SGHDT and CDR2 YYEEEE. The CDR3 region is CASSLRTSGRTDTQYF. The CDR3 DNA reads TGTGCCAGCAGCCTCCGGACTAGCGGGAGAACAGATACGCAGTATTTT.

The gene calls are TRBV5-1 and TRBJ2-7, with 11 nucleotides matching TRBD1. The V gene's germline CDR1 is SGHRS and CDR2 YFSETQ. V lost 2 bases to trimming and J lost 5 bases; unmatched junction nucleotides: 6. The CDR3 totals 15 residues. CDR3: CASSFLGQGENEQYF. The CDR3 DNA follows: TGCGCCAGCAGCTTCTTGGGACAGGGGGAGAACGAGCAGTACTTC.

This chain links TRBV6-5 with TRBJ2-2, with 8 positions matching TRBD1. The ends lost 5 bases at V and 1 base at J; junction bases unmatched: 3. The CDR3 runs 15 residues. Per the germline V gene, CDR1 is MNHEY and CDR2 is SVGAGI. The CDR3 DNA follows: TGTGCCAGCAGTCCGGACAGGGAGAACACCGGGGAGCTGTTTTTT. Protein sequence: CASSPDRENTGELFF.

J is TRBJ2-1 and V is TRBV7-9, with 9 bases aligning to TRBD2. The CDR3 contains 15 residues. CDR1 is SEHNR and CDR2 is FQNEAQ in the germline V gene (reference sequence). Trimming removed 3 bases from V and 0 bases from J; junction bases left unmatched: 0. Written as DNA, the CDR3 is TGTGCCAGCAGCTTTAGCGGGAGCTCCTACAATGAGCAGTTCTTC. It specifies CASSFSGSSYNEQFF.

The chain uses TRBV3-1 (or the pseudogene TRBV3-2) and TRBJ1-1, with D tentatively TRBD1 (5 bases). Trimming shortened V by 4 bases and J by 6 bases, and 15 bases separated the two germline ends. This CDR3 comprises 14 residues. Germline CDR1 and CDR2: LGHDT and YNNKEL (reference sequence). As DNA, the CDR3 is TGTGCCAGCAGCCTTACGTGGGGGGAAGCTGAAGCTTTCTTT. Translating it yields CASSLTWGEAEAFF.

The rearrangement uses TRBV18 and TRBJ1-1, with 10 bases aligning to TRBD1. The ends lost 3 bases at V and 0 bases at J; junction bases unmatched: 1. The CDR3 covers 15 residues. Germline V gene data show CDR1 as KGHSH and CDR2 as LQKENI. CDR3 nucleotide sequence: TGTGCCAGCTCACCGACAGGGGGCCTGAACACTGAAGCTTTCTTT. This codes for CASSPTGGLNTEAFF.

The genes are TRBV27 and TRBJ2-1; no clear D. V was trimmed by 5 bases and J by 6 bases, leaving 11 bases between them. The CDR3 loop spans 13 amino acids. Per germline, CDR1 MNHEY and CDR2 SMNVEV (reference sequence). CDR3 coding DNA: TGTGCCAGCAGTCCTGCCGGGTCCAATGAGCAGTTCTTC. Translated: CASSPAGSNEQFF.

V and J are TRBV4-1 and TRBJ2-7; 7 positions agree with TRBD1. The CDR3 is 15 residues long. With V trimmed by 0 bases and J by 2 bases, 4 bases remained unmatched. Germline CDR1 reads MGHRA; CDR2 reads YSYEKL. The CDR3 DNA sequence: TGCGCCAGCAGCCAAGACGAGGGGGCTACCTACGAGCAGTACTTC. It specifies CASSQDEGATYEQYF.

This sequence joins TRBV5-1 and TRBJ1-1; 12 bases are shared with TRBD1. The germline gives CDR1 SGHRS, CDR2 YFSETQ. V gave up 2 bases and J gave up 7 bases; unmatched junction bases: 6. The CDR3 loop spans 15 amino acids. CDR3: CASSLAGTGGVEAFF. CDR3 DNA sequence: TGCGCCAGCAGCTTAGCCGGGACAGGGGGCGTTGAAGCTTTCTTT.

J is TRBJ2-7 and V is TRBV27; maybe TRBD2 (5 bases). Germline values: CDR1 MNHEY, CDR2 SMNVEV (reference sequence). This CDR3 spans 11 amino acids. V was shortened by 10 bases and J by 7 bases, with 14 bases between the two germline ends. The CDR3, as DNA: TGTGCCACCCTAGAATCGGGGGAGCAGTACTTC. Protein: CATLESGEQYF.

This chain links TRBV27 with TRBJ2-7, with 7 bases lining up with TRBD2. After removal of 0 bases from V and 3 bases from J, the junction contained 2 bases not matched to a gene. The germline gives CDR1 MNHEY, CDR2 SMNVEV (reference sequence). This CDR3 spans 14 amino acids. The CDR3 sequence: CASSLSGLLYEQYF. CDR3 in DNA: TGTGCCAGCAGTTTATCGGGACTACTCTACGAGCAGTACTTC.

The chain couples TRBV7-3 to TRBJ1-6, with TRBD1 matching 9 bases. The CDR3 loop spans 15 amino acids. The trim removed 6 bases at V and 5 bases at J, leaving 5 bases unmatched. The germline V gene has CDR1 SGHTA and CDR2 FQGTGA. Written as DNA, the CDR3 is TGTGCCAGCAGTCCCGACAGGGGGGATAATTCACCCCTCCACTTT. This encodes CASSPDRGDNSPLHF.

The chain employs TRBV25-1 and TRBJ2-3; 8 nucleotides align to TRBD1. The CDR3 is made up of 15 amino acids. Germline values: CDR1 MGHDK, CDR2 SYGVNS. V lost 10 bases, J lost 2 bases, and 11 bases stayed unmatched. CDR3 sequence (DNA): TGTGCCACCCACTCCCAGGACAGGGACACAGATACGCAGTATTTT. Its translation: CATHSQDRDTDTQYF.

The V call is TRBV27, the J call TRBJ2-5, with 15 bases that match TRBD2. Germline V gene sequence: CDR1 MNHEY, CDR2 SMNVEV (reference sequence). Germline trimming cut 8 bases from V and 4 bases from J; bases unmatched to any gene: 8. The CDR3 is 16 residues long. The CDR3 reads CASGGLAGGRSETQYF. Written as DNA, the CDR3 is TGTGCCAGCGGGGGACTAGCGGGAGGTCGGTCAGAGACCCAGTACTTC.

The chain carries TRBV6-5 and TRBJ1-1; the match to TRBD1 covers 7 bases. This CDR3 is 15 amino acids long. CDR1 and CDR2 from the germline V gene are MNHEY and SVGAGI. V was pared by 5 bases and J by 4 bases, with 10 bases of the junction left unmatched. CDR3 nucleotides: TGTGCCAGCAGTACAGGACAGGCCAGCGGCACTGAAGCTTTCTTT. As protein: CASSTGQASGTEAFF.

The chain combines TRBV28 with TRBJ2-7; 13 bases agree with TRBD2. The germline gives CDR1 MDHEN, CDR2 SYDVKM. Trimming at V came to 7 bases and at J to 4 bases, leaving 7 bases not matched to a gene. The CDR3 extends over 15 amino acids. CDR3 coding DNA: TGTGCCAGCACGGCAACTAGCGGGAGGGGGTACGAGCAGTACTTC. Amino acids: CASTATSGRGYEQYF.

V gene TRBV5-1 combines with J gene TRBJ2-5; D not certain. The CDR3 has 14 amino acids. V was clipped by 0 bases and J by 4 bases, with 10 bases between them. From germline, CDR1 is SGHRS and CDR2 YFSETQ. CDR3 sequence reads: CASSLDPVPETQYF. CDR3 in DNA: TGCGCCAGCAGCTTGGATCCGGTCCCAGAGACCCAGTACTTC.

This clone was seen only a few times. The chain recombines TRBV6-5 with TRBJ1-5; a weak D match, TRBD1 (5 bases). Germline V gene sequence: CDR1 MNHEY, CDR2 SVGAGI. CDR3 length: 12 amino acids. V was cut by 8 bases and J by 7 bases, with 12 bases left in between. CDR3 protein: CASGAPAQPQHF. The CDR3 nucleotides are TGTGCCAGCGGGGCCCCAGCACAGCCCCAGCATTTT.

The rearrangement joins TRBV28 to TRBJ2-3; D gene unclear. Germline V gene data show CDR1 as MDHEN and CDR2 as SYDVKM. The CDR3 totals 14 residues. V was shortened by 3 bases and J by 0 bases, with 7 bases between the two germline ends. The CDR3 sequence is CASSFIRSTDTQYF. The DNA for the CDR3 is TGTGCCAGCAGTTTTATCAGGAGCACAGATACGCAGTATTTT. Complete variable domain (other parts from reference TRBV28 and TRBJ2-3): DVKVTQSSRYLVKRTGEKVFLECVQDMDHENMFWYRQDPGLGLRLIYFSYDVKMKEKGDIPEGYSVSREKKERFSLILESASTNQTSMYLCASSFIRSTDTQYFGPGTRLTVL.

The genes are TRBV27 and TRBJ1-6; TRBD1 agrees at 7 bases. V was pared by 3 bases and J by 8 bases, with 13 bases of the junction left unmatched. The length of the CDR3 is 17 residues. Germline CDR1 reads MNHEY; CDR2 reads SMNVEV (reference sequence). CDR3 loop: CASSFRPGRGYYSPLHF. CDR3 in DNA: TGTGCCAGCAGTTTCCGCCCGGGCAGGGGGTATTATTCACCCCTCCACTTT.

This clone was seen more than once but under ten times. The chain employs TRBV7-2 and TRBJ1-1; maybe TRBD1 (6 bases). This CDR3 has 14 amino acids. The V gene's germline CDR1 is SGHTA and CDR2 FQGNSA. V was clipped by 5 bases and J by 2 bases, with 12 bases between them. CDR3 residues: CASSRRQVNTEAFF. DNA for the CDR3: TGTGCCAGCAGCCGTCGACAGGTTAACACTGAAGCTTTCTTT. The whole variable domain, filled in from reference TRBV7-2 and TRBJ1-1, reads GAGVSQSPSNKVTEKGKDVELRCDPISGHTALYWYRQSLGQGLEFLIYFQGNSAPDKSGLPSDRFSAERTGGSVSTLTIQRTQQEDSAVYLCASSRRQVNTEAFFGQGTRLTVV.

For this clone: A read error may account for a junction end that differs from germline. The rearrangement uses TRBV6-5 and TRBJ2-7, with D unresolved. Germline values: CDR1 MNHEY, CDR2 SVGAGI. This CDR3 is 11 amino acids long. CDR3 residues: CASSYQSREHF. DNA for the CDR3: TGTGCCAGCAGTTACCAAAGTAGAGAGCACTTC.

The gene calls are TRBV27 and TRBJ1-1; TRBD1 aligns across 9 bases. CDR1 is MNHEY, CDR2 SMNVEV, per germline (reference sequence). V shed 7 bases, J shed 3 bases, and the junction held 3 bases outside the gene matches. This CDR3 is built from 13 residues. The CDR3 coding sequence is TGTGCCAGCACCCGACAGGGGGACACTGAAGCTTTCTTT. This codes for CASTRQGDTEAFF.

V and J are TRBV9 and TRBJ1-5; D uncertain. CDR3 length: 14 amino acids. Trimming removed 0 bases at V and 7 bases at J, with 11 bases between. CDR1 SGDLS and CDR2 YYNGEE come from the germline V gene. The CDR3 protein is CASSVVPGGQPQHF. CDR3 in DNA: TGTGCCAGCAGCGTAGTCCCCGGCGGGCAGCCCCAGCATTTT. Based on the CDR3 plus reference TRBV9 and TRBJ1-5, the full variable domain is DSGVTQTPKHLITATGQRVTLRCSPRSGDLSVYWYQQSLDQGLQFLIQYYNGEERAKGNILERFSAQQFPDLHSELNLSSLELGDSALYFCASSVVPGGQPQHFGDGTRLSIL.

The chain employs TRBV29-1 and TRBJ2-3; D perhaps matches TRBD2 (6 bases). V was trimmed by 4 bases and J by 4 bases, leaving 18 bases between them. The CDR3 covers 15 residues. CDR1 is SQVTM and CDR2 is ANQGSEA in the germline V gene. Here the CDR3 DNA reads TGCAGCGTTGCCATGCTGGGGAGGAATGCAGATACGCAGTATTTT. Protein: CSVAMLGRNADTQYF.